This T cell receptor beta chain was retrieved from a study of cytomegalovirus exposure and HLA in healthy donors. The overall study: A subsequent analysis stated that the 120 or so validation repertoires were run on the same platform as the roughly 700 first-cohort repertoires. Overall study results and limits: In a later analysis, first-cohort TCR clusters were found to tend to co-occur in the 130 or so validation repertoires.

Comments on this clone: Its antigen is not identified.

Assay used: immunoSEQ multiplex PCR; TCRdb lists only in-frame clones, some missing. Of more than 95,000 clones in the sample, about 82% were seen once. This TCR was sampled from a man younger than 30 in good health and CMV-seronegative. Sequenced material: PBMCs.

The CDR3 DNA follows: TGTGCCAGTAGTATGTACAGGGGGCCCTATGGCTACACCTTC. This gives the protein CASSMYRGPYGYTF. The chain is built from TRBV19 and TRBJ1-2, with TRBD1 matching over 9 bases. The CDR3 has 14 residues. The V and J ends lost 3 bases and 4 bases, in that order; junction bases with no gene match: 3. CDR1 LNHDA and CDR2 SQIVND come from the germline V gene (reference sequence).